The 9 T cell receptor beta chains below all came from one sample that was sequenced in a study of T cell responses to AZD1222 COVID-19 vaccine. Data came from immunoSEQ multiplex PCR; TCRdb stores just in-frame clones and leaves some out. The repertoire holds fewer than 100,000 clones, with roughly nine tenths as singletons. The material sequenced was peripheral blood, taken 28 days after the second AZD1222 dose. These receptors were collected from an adult who received the AZD1222 COVID-19 vaccine.

The gene calls are TRBV28 and TRBJ1-6; TRBD1 might be the D (6 bases). This CDR3 has 16 residues. The V end was cut by 4 bases, the J end by 9 bases, with 19 bases between. The germline CDR1 and CDR2 sequences are MDHEN and SYDVKM. The CDR3 DNA reads TGTGCCAGCAGTTATCCGAGGGGAGGGGGGGCTTCACCCCTCCACTTT. Amino acid sequence: CASSYPRGGGASPLHF.

This clone appeared a single time. V and J are TRBV7-2 and TRBJ2-5; TRBD2 aligns across 11 bases. The ends lost 2 bases at V and 5 bases at J; junction bases unmatched: 4. The CDR3 runs to 15 residues. Germline loops: CDR1 SGHTA, CDR2 FQGNSA. The chain's CDR3 is CASSLLAGGWETQYF. The DNA for the CDR3 is TGTGCCAGCAGCTTACTAGCGGGGGGTTGGGAGACCCAGTACTTC.

This chain links TRBV28 with TRBJ2-5; D unclear. The V gene's germline CDR1 is MDHEN and CDR2 SYDVKM. The CDR3 runs to 12 residues. Trimming took off 7 bases at V and 5 bases at J, with 11 bases between the two ends. CDR3 bases: TGTGCCAGCACCTCCGGGTGGGAGACCCAGTACTTC. This encodes CASTSGWETQYF.

The rearrangement links TRBV9 to TRBJ2-3, with TRBD1 identical over 8 bases. The CDR3 consists of 16 residues. With 3 bases clipped from V and 2 bases from J, the junction kept 8 bases outside the gene matches. CDR1 and CDR2 (germline): SGDLS, YYNGEE. The CDR3 bases are TGTGCCAGCAGCGCCGGGGTGACAGGGGTCACAGATACGCAGTATTTT. The encoded protein is CASSAGVTGVTDTQYF.

DNA for the CDR3: TGTGCCAGCAGCAAAGGCGATGCCCAAGAGACCCAGTACTTC. This encodes CASSKGDAQETQYF. The V gene is TRBV21-1, the J gene TRBJ2-5; the D call in the table, TRBD2, was not verified against the DNA. TRBV21-1 is a known pseudogene. CDR3 length: 14 amino acids.

V gene TRBV19 combines with J gene TRBJ2-3; 7 bases are a match to TRBD1. Unmatched junction bases numbered 2, after V lost 4 bases and J lost 1 base. The CDR3 spans 14 residues. CDR1 and CDR2 (germline): LNHDA, SQIVND (reference sequence). CDR3 DNA sequence: TGTGCCAGTAGTAACAGGGGCGGCACAGATACGCAGTATTTT. It translates to CASSNRGGTDTQYF.

The J gene is TRBJ1-1, the V gene TRBV11-1; D is undetermined. There are 11 residues in the CDR3. The V gene's germline CDR1 is SGHAT and CDR2 FQDESV (reference sequence). Trimming shortened V by 6 bases and J by 5 bases, and 7 bases separated the two germline ends. The DNA of the CDR3 is TGTGCCAGCAGGTTTAGGACTGAAGCTTTCTTT. Its translation: CASRFRTEAFF.

This clone has just one count. The V gene is TRBV12-5, the J gene TRBJ2-5; D may be TRBD1 (5 bases). Trimming removed 6 bases from V and 5 bases from J, with 16 bases in between. The germline gives CDR1 LGHNT, CDR2 FRNRAP. This CDR3 spans 14 amino acids. The CDR3 region has the DNA TGTGCTAGTGGCCTGCCCAGGGTAGAGGAGACCCAGTACTTC. Translating gives CASGLPRVEETQYF.

The gene calls are TRBV6-5 and TRBJ2-7; D could derive from TRBD1 or TRBD2 (7 bases each). Germline V gene sequence: CDR1 MNHEY, CDR2 SVGAGI. The CDR3 contains 16 residues. V shed 3 bases and J shed 7 bases, with 22 bases lying between them. The CDR3 region is CASSYSGPGRGREQYF. The CDR3 nucleotides are TGTGCCAGCAGTTATTCGGGTCCTGGGAGGGGGCGAGAGCAGTACTTC.